This T cell receptor (beta chain) originates from a study of Tregs in tolerant kidney transplant recipients. The assay was immunoSEQ multiplex PCR, and TCRdb's table has in-frame clones only and misses some. Recorded for this sample: 50,000 to 65,000 clones. Germline V gives CDR1 LNHDA, CDR2 SQIVND (reference sequence). CDR3 size: 13 residues. V was clipped by 9 bases and J by 4 bases, with 13 bases between them. Note on this clone: Its antigen is undetermined. The observed sequence ends 3 residues before the CDR3 terminus, with the missing tail filled in from the germline J gene.

Whole-study results and caveats: For some patients, primers changed over time, blocking nucleotide-level comparison. This study did not directly address biological reproducibility.

The receptor comes from a human donor who received a combined kidney and bone marrow transplant. V usage is TRBV19 and J usage is TRBJ2-1, with D possibly being TRBD1 (8 bases). The material sequenced was CD4+ T cells from blood, taken before the transplant. CDR3 DNA (partial): TGTGCCAGCGACAGGGGAGGGTACAATGAG. Translated, it gives CASDRGGYNE. The complete CDR3 protein is CASDRGGYNEQFF.